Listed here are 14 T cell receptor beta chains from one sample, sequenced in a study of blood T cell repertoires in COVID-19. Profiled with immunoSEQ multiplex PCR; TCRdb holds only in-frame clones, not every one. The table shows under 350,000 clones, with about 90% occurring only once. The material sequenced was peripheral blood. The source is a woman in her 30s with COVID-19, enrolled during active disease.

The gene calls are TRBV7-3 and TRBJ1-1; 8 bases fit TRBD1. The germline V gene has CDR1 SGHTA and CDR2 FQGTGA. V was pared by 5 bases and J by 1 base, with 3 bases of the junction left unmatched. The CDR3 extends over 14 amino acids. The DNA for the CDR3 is TGTGCCAGCAGCGGAACAGGGGGGAACACTGAAGCTTTCTTT. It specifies CASSGTGGNTEAFF.

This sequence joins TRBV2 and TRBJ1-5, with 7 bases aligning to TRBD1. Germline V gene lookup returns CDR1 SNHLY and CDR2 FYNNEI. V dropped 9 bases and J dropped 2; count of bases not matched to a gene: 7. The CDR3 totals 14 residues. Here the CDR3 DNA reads TGTGCCAGTTCGACAGGGAGTGGCAATCAGCCCCAGCATTTT. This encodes CASSTGSGNQPQHF.

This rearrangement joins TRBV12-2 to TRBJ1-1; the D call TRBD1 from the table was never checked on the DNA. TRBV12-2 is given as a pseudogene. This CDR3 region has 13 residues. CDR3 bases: TGTGCAAGTCGCCCCCAGGGGACGACTGAAGCTTTCTTT. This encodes CASRPQGTTEAFF.

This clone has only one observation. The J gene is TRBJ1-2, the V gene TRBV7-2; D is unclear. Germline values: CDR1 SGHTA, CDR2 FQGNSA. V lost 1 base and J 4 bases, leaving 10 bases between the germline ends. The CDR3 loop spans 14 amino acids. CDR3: CASSLGSFSYGYTF. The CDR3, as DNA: TGTGCCAGCAGCTTAGGGAGCTTCTCCTATGGCTACACCTTC.

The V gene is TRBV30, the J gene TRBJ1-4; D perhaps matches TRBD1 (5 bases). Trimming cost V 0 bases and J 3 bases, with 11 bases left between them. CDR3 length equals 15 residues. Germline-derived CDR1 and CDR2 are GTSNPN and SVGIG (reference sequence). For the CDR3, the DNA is TGTGCCTGGAGTGTATTGGGGGGAGCTAATGAAAAACTGTTTTTT. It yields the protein CAWSVLGGANEKLFF.

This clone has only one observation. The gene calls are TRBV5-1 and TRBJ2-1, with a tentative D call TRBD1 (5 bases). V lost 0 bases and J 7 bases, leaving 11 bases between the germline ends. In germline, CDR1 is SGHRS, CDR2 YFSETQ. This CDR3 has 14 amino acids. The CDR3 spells CASSLEGRWNEQFF. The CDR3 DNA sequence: TGCGCCAGCAGCTTGGAGGGGCGCTGGAATGAGCAGTTCTTC.

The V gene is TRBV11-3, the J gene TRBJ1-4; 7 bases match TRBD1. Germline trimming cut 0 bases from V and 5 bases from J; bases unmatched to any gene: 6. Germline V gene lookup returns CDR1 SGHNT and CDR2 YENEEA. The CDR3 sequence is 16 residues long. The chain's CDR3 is CASSLDWTGGNEKLFF. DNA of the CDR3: TGTGCCAGCAGCTTAGATTGGACAGGCGGAAATGAAAAACTGTTTTTT. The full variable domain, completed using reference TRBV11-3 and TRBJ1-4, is EAGVVQSPRYKIIEKKQPVAFWCNPISGHNTLYWYLQNLGQGPELLIRYENEEAVDDSQLPKDRFSAERLKGVDSTLKIQPAELGDSAVYLCASSLDWTGGNEKLFFGSGTQLSVL.

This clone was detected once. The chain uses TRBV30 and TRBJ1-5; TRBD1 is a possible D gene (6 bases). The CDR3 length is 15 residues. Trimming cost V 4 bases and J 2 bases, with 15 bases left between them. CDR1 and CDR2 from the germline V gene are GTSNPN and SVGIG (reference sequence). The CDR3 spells CAWTSQQGGNQPQHF. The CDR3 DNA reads TGTGCCTGGACCTCGCAACAGGGCGGCAATCAGCCCCAGCATTTT.

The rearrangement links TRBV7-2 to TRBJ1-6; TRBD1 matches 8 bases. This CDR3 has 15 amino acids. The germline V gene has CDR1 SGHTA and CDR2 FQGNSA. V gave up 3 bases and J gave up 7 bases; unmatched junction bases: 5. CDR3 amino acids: CASSLLGTGNSPLHF. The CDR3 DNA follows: TGTGCCAGCAGCTTGCTGGGGACAGGAAATTCACCCCTCCACTTT.

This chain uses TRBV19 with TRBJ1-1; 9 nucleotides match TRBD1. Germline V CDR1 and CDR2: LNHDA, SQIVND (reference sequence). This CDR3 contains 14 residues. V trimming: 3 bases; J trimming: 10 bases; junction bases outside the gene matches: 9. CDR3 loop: CASSIPGTGNGAFF. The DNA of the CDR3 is TGTGCCAGTAGTATCCCCGGGACAGGGAACGGAGCTTTCTTT. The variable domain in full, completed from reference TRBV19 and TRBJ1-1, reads DGGITQSPKYLFRKEGQNVTLSCEQNLNHDAMYWYRQDPGQGLRLIYYSQIVNDFQKGDIAEGYSVSREKKESFPLTVTSAQKNPTAFYLCASSIPGTGNGAFFGQGTRLTVV.

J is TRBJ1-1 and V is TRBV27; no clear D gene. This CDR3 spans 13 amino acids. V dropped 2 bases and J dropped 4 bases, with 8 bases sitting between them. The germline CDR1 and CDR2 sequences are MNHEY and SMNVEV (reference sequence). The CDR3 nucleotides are TGTGCCAGCAGTTTAGGATCGGGCACTGAAGCTTTCTTT. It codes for CASSLGSGTEAFF.

The CDR3 loop reads CASSLGQGARETQYF. The DNA for the CDR3 is TGTGCCAGCAGCTTGGGGCAGGGGGCGCGGGAGACCCAGTACTTC. The chain combines TRBV5-4 with TRBJ2-5; 8 nucleotides match TRBD1. The CDR3 runs 15 residues. V trimming: 0 bases; J trimming: 5 bases; junction bases outside the gene matches: 6. From germline, CDR1 is SGHNT and CDR2 YYREEE (reference sequence).

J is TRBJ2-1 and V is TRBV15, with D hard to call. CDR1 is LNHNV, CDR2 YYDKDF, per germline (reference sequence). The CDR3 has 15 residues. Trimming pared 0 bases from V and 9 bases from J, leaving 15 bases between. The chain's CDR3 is CATSRDGPSRGEQFF. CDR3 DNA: TGTGCCACCAGCAGAGATGGGCCCTCACGTGGTGAGCAGTTCTTC.

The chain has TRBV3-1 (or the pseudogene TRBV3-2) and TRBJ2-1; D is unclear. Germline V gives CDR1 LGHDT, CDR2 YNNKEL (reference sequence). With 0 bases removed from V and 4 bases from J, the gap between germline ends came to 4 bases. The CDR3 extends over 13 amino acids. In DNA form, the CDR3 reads TGTGCCAGCAGCCAAGACCCATACAATGAGCAGTTCTTC. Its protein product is CASSQDPYNEQFF.